These T cell receptor beta chains were read from a single sample in a study of OX40 agonist ivuxolimab in advanced cancers. Some clones are missing from TCRdb's copy, which holds only in-frame ones; the method was immunoSEQ multiplex PCR. The table shows about 34,000 clones, with around 80% occurring only once. The sequences come from CD4+ or CD8+ T cells sorted from blood, collected in a trial of the OX40 agonist ivuxolimab. The source of these receptors is an adult with an advanced solid tumor such as melanoma, head and neck, liver or kidney cancer. Both conserved end residues are part of each CDR3. A D gene is named only where the DNA matches it firmly. Clone size is given for some rows only: seen once, a few or many times, or a class if the clone is expanded.

>TRBV14|NA|TRBJ2-1|NA
TGTGCCAGCAGCCCCTCTGGCGGGGACTCCTACAATGAGCAGTTCTTC
CASSPSGGDSYNEQFF
>TRBV10-1|NA|TRBJ2-1|TRBD1
TGCGCCAGCAGTAATGCCCCGGGACAGGGCTACAATGAGCAGTTCTTC
CASSNAPGQGYNEQFF
>TRBV7-2|NA|TRBJ2-5|NA
TGTGCCAGCAGCCAACCGGTCTCAGAGACCCAGTACTTC
CASSQPVSETQYF
>TRBV7-6|NA|TRBJ2-1|NA
TGTGCCAGCAGCTTGGGGGAGTACAATGAGCAGTTCTTC
CASSLGEYNEQFF
>TRBV7-3|few|TRBJ2-1|NA
TGTGCCAGCAGCTTAACAATTTACGATGAGCAGTTCTTC
CASSLTIYDEQFF
>TRBV29-1|NA|TRBJ2-7|NA
TGCAGCGTTGCCCAACAGGGACTAAGCGAGCAGTACTTC
CSVAQQGLSEQYF
>TRBV7-3|once|TRBJ2-1|TRBD2
TGTGCCAGCAGCTTGACTAGCGGGGGGCCCGGAGAGCAGTTCTTC
CASSLTSGGPGEQFF
>TRBV18|few|TRBJ1-2|NA
TGTGCCAGCTCACCACCGCGGGGCAGAGAAGCTAACTATGGCTACACCTTC
CASSPPRGREANYGYTF
>TRBV29-1|few|TRBJ2-3|NA
TGCAGCGTTGATGATCGCGGCACAGATACGCAGTATTTT
CSVDDRGTDTQYF
>TRBV4-3|NA|TRBJ1-1|NA
TGCGCCAGCAGCCAAGAGGCAGCTGTGGGCACTGAAGCTTTCTTT
CASSQEAAVGTEAFF
>TRBV7-2|NA|TRBJ2-1|TRBD2
TGTGCCAGCAGCTTTTTAGCGGGAGTGCCGTTCTTC
CASSFLAGVPFF
>TRBV28|NA|TRBJ1-5|NA
TGTGCCAGCAGTCTAGGGCTAGGAAATCAGCCCCAGCATTTT
CASSLGLGNQPQHF
>TRBV6-1|NA|TRBJ2-7|NA
TGTGCCAGCAGGGAAAATTTTTACGAGCAGTACTTC
CASRENFYEQYF
>TRBV4-2|few|TRBJ2-1|TRBD2
TGTGCCAGCAGCCAAGATTGGACTAGCGGGAGATATGGCCGTAGCAATGAGCAGTTCTTC
CASSQDWTSGRYGRSNEQFF
>TRBV2|NA|TRBJ2-3|NA
TGTGCCAGCAGTGGAGGGGACACTAGGGGCACAGATACGCAGTATTTT
CASSGGDTRGTDTQYF
>TRBV21-1|NA|TRBJ1-2|NA
TGTGCCAGCAGCACGCCGAGGGATTACTACTATGGCTACACCTTC
CASSTPRDYYYGYTF
>TRBV7-2|NA|TRBJ1-5|NA
TGTGCCAGCAGCTTAGGGATGAGCAATCAGCCCCAGCATTTT
CASSLGMSNQPQHF
>TRBV19|NA|TRBJ2-2|NA
TGTGCCAGTAGTACGAGCCGTTACACCGGGGAGCTGTTTTTT
CASSTSRYTGELFF
>TRBV4-3|NA|TRBJ2-2|TRBD2
TGCGCCAGCAGCCAACTAGCGGGGGGAAACACCGGGGAGCTGTTTTTT
CASSQLAGGNTGELFF
>TRBV7-8|NA|TRBJ2-3|NA
TGTGCCAGCAGCCACTCCGGCTCCCCTCGGGTAGATACGCAGTATTTT
CASSHSGSPRVDTQYF
>TRBV6-6|NA|TRBJ1-2|NA
TGTGCCAGCAAATCCTCCCGGACTGGGGGTGGCTACACCTTC
CASKSSRTGGGYTF
>TRBV29-1|few|TRBJ2-1|TRBD2
TGCAGCGTCCCTTATGTAGCGGGGAGCTCCTACAATGAGCAGTTCTTC
CSVPYVAGSSYNEQFF
>TRBV15|NA|TRBJ1-1|TRBD1
TGTGCCACCAGCGGCACAGGGGGCGTATTGGGCACTGAAGCTTTCTTT
CATSGTGGVLGTEAFF